This T cell receptor beta chain was documented in a study of PD-L1 blockade in urothelial cancer. V shed 5 bases, J shed 2 bases, and the junction held 6 bases outside the gene matches. The CDR3 has 14 residues. The germline V gene encodes CDR1 SEHNR and CDR2 FQNEAQ (reference sequence). Clones were read by immunoSEQ multiplex PCR, and TCRdb kept only the in-frame ones, dropping some. The top ten clones hold approximately 15% of a sample with 38,000 or so clones, around 88% of them seen once. The sequence came from a man aged 60 to 75 with urothelial cancer. The V and J genes are TRBV7-9 and TRBJ2-7, with TRBD1 matching 7 bases. The sample was PBMCs, taken around atezolizumab (anti-PD-L1) treatment. The CDR3: CASSPYTGAYEQYF. CDR3 in DNA: TGTGCCAGCAGCCCCTATACAGGGGCCTACGAGCAGTACTTC.